The T cell receptor beta chain described here comes from a study of beta chain features in type 1 diabetes. J was trimmed by 3 bases and V by 4 bases; bases with no gene match: 11. Germline V gives CDR1 SGHNT, CDR2 YYREEE (reference sequence). The CDR3 sequence is 16 residues long. Regarding the study as a whole: The study found fewer insertions and more deletions at VDJ junctions in type 1 diabetes patients. Whether HLA type affects TCRB rearrangement stayed undetermined in the present work. Moderate yet significant TCRB CDR3 shortening was seen in Type 1 diabetes patients in all four CD4+ subsets.

As for this clone: Its antigen remains unidentified.

Sorting produced populations that all topped 98% purity. Expressed TCRB transcripts were sequenced, since all the RNA that had been isolated was reverse transcribed. Profiled with immunoSEQ multiplex PCR; TCRdb holds only in-frame clones, not every one. The sample includes under 250,000 clones, about 15% of them seen just once. The receptor's source is a man between 25 and 39 years old with type 1 diabetes. This chain joins TRBV5-4 and TRBJ2-7; TRBD1 aligns across 9 bases. Sequenced input: naive CD4+ T cells from blood. The CDR3 region is CASSRDGTGIIYEQYF. The CDR3 DNA sequence: TGTGCCAGCAGCCGGGATGGGACAGGGATAATCTACGAGCAGTACTTC. The variable domain in full, completed from reference TRBV5-4 and TRBJ2-7, reads ETGVTQSPTHLIKTRGQQVTLRCSSQSGHNTVSWYQQALGQGPQFIFQYYREEENGRGNFPPRFSGLQFPNYSSELNVNALELDDSALYLCASSRDGTGIIYEQYFGPGTRLTVT.